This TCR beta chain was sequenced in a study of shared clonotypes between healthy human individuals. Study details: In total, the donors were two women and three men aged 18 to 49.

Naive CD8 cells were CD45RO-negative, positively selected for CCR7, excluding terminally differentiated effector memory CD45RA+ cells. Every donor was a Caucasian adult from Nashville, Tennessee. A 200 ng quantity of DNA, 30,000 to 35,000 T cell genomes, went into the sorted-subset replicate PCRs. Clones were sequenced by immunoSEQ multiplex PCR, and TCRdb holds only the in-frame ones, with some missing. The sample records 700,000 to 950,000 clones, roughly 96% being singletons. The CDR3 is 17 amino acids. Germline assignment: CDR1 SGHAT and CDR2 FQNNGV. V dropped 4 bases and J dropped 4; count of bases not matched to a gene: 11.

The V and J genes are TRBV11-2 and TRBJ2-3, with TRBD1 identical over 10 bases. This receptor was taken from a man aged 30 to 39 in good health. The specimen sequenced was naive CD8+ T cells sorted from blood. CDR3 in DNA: TGTGCCAGCAGCTCCCCGCGGACAGGGGGAGATGCAGATACGCAGTATTTT. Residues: CASSSPRTGGDADTQYF.